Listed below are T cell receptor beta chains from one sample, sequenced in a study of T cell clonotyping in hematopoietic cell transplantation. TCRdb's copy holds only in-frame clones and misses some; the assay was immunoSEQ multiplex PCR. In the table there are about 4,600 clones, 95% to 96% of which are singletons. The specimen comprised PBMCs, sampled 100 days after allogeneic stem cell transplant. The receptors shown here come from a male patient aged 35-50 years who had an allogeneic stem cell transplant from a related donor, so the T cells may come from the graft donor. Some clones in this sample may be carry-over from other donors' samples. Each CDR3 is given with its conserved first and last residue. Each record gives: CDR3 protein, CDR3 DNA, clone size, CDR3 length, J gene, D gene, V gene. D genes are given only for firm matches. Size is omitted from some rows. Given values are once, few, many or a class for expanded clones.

cdr3_aa: CASSVQGPTYNEQFF; cdr3_nt: TGTGCCAGCAGCGTACAGGGACCTACCTACAATGAGCAGTTCTTC; clone_size: NA; cdr3_length: 15; j_call: TRBJ2-1; d_call: NA; v_call: TRBV9
cdr3_aa: CSARPATQYF; cdr3_nt: TGCAGTGCTCGACCTGCTACGCAGTATTTT; clone_size: once; cdr3_length: 10; j_call: TRBJ2-3; d_call: NA; v_call: TRBV20-1
cdr3_aa: CASSLRDPYEQYF; cdr3_nt: TGCGCCAGCAGCCTTCGAGATCCCTACGAGCAGTACTTC; clone_size: NA; cdr3_length: 13; j_call: TRBJ2-7; d_call: NA; v_call: TRBV4-1
cdr3_aa: CASSPSGSSYEQYF; cdr3_nt: TGTGCCAGCTCACCGTCAGGGAGCTCCTACGAGCAGTACTTC; clone_size: NA; cdr3_length: 14; j_call: TRBJ2-7; d_call: NA; v_call: TRBV18
cdr3_aa: CASSDSPSGGTDTQYF; cdr3_nt: TGTGCCAGCAGTGACTCTCCTAGCGGAGGCACAGATACGCAGTATTTT; clone_size: NA; cdr3_length: 16; j_call: TRBJ2-3; d_call: TRBD2; v_call: TRBV6-4
cdr3_aa: CASTPSLLGDISGYTF; cdr3_nt: TGTGCCAGCACCCCCTCCCTATTAGGGGACATTAGTGGCTACACCTTC; clone_size: once; cdr3_length: 16; j_call: TRBJ1-2; d_call: NA; v_call: TRBV27
cdr3_aa: CASSSRAGDLVYEQYF; cdr3_nt: TGTGCCAGCAGCTCGAGGGCGGGGGATCTTGTTTACGAGCAGTACTTC; clone_size: NA; cdr3_length: 16; j_call: TRBJ2-7; d_call: TRBD2; v_call: TRBV7-2
cdr3_aa: CASSLGQVFLETQYF; cdr3_nt: TGCGCCAGCAGCTTGGGGCAAGTGTTTCTGGAGACCCAGTACTTC; clone_size: NA; cdr3_length: 15; j_call: TRBJ2-5; d_call: NA; v_call: TRBV5-1
cdr3_aa: CASREAYEQYF; cdr3_nt: TGTGCCAGCCGAGAAGCCTACGAGCAGTACTTC; clone_size: NA; cdr3_length: 11; j_call: TRBJ2-7; d_call: NA; v_call: TRBV2
cdr3_aa: CASSTSGRFADTQYF; cdr3_nt: TGTGCCAGCAGCACAAGCGGGAGGTTCGCAGATACGCAGTATTTT; clone_size: NA; cdr3_length: 15; j_call: TRBJ2-3; d_call: TRBD2; v_call: TRBV5-4
cdr3_aa: CASSLVAGPNTDTQYF; cdr3_nt: TGCGCCAGCAGCTTGGTAGCGGGCCCAAACACAGATACGCAGTATTTT; clone_size: once; cdr3_length: 16; j_call: TRBJ2-3; d_call: TRBD2; v_call: TRBV5-1
cdr3_aa: CASSSKREGDQYF; cdr3_nt: TGTGCCAGCAGCTCCAAGCGGGAGGGGGACCAGTACTTC; clone_size: large; cdr3_length: 13; j_call: TRBJ2-5; d_call: TRBD2; v_call: TRBV5-6
cdr3_aa: CAWSPTGALSGNTIYF; cdr3_nt: TGTGCCTGGAGTCCGACAGGGGCCCTCTCTGGAAACACCATATATTTT; clone_size: NA; cdr3_length: 16; j_call: TRBJ1-3; d_call: TRBD1; v_call: TRBV30
cdr3_aa: CASSQQTGTIQETQYF; cdr3_nt: TGCGCCAGCAGCCAACAAACAGGGACGATCCAAGAGACCCAGTACTTC; clone_size: NA; cdr3_length: 16; j_call: TRBJ2-5; d_call: NA; v_call: TRBV4-3